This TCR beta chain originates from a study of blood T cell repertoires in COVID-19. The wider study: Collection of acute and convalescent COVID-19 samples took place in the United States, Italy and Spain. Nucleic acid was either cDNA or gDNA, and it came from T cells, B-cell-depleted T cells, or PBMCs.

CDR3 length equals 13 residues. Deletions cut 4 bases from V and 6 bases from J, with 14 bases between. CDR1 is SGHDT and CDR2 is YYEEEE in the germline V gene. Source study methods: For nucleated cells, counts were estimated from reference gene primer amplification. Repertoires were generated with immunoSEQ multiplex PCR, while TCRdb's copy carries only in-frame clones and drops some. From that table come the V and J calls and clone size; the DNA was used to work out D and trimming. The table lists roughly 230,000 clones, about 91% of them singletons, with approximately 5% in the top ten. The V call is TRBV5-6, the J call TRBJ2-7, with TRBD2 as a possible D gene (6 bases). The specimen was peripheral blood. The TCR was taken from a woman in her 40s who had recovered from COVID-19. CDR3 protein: CASSLSGPGEQYF. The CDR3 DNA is TGTGCCAGCAGCCTTAGCGGACCGGGCGAGCAGTACTTC.